Presented here are 5 T cell receptor beta chains from one specimen sequenced in a study of human T cells and chemical hapten exposure. As to time point: patch test 1, 2 weeks after DPC sensitization. Documented treatment: therapeutic diphenylcyclopropenone sensitization with weekly scalp DPC. Each CDR3 protein gets one entry after TCRdb re-called the RACE reads with MiXCR. Among some 400,000 distinct CDR3 sequences listed, 4.8% were seen once. The sample here was whole blood, taken in connection with sensitization to the hapten diphenylcyclopropenone (DPC). All receptors derive from a woman aged 45-65 years with alopecia areata. Some clones in this sample may be carry-over from other donors' samples.

This clonotype was observed a few times. V usage is TRBV2 and J usage is TRBJ1-5, with D possibly matching TRBD1 (6 bases). Per the germline V gene, CDR1 is SNHLY and CDR2 is FYNNEI. Trimming removed 0 bases at V and 7 bases at J, with 13 bases between. The CDR3 sequence is 15 residues long. In DNA, the CDR3 is TGTGCCAGCAGTGAAGCGTTAGGGGGGTGGCAGCCCCAGCATTTT. It encodes CASSEALGGWQPQHF.

The chain combines TRBV10-3 with TRBJ1-5; D is perhaps TRBD1 (5 bases). V shed 5 bases and J shed 0 bases, with 8 bases lying between them. CDR1 is ENHRY, CDR2 SYGVKD, per germline. This CDR3 is 14 amino acids long. The CDR3: CAISTTVSNQPQHF. In DNA form, the CDR3 reads TGTGCCATCAGTACGACAGTTAGCAATCAGCCCCAGCATTTT.

At least ten counts were recorded for this clonotype. This chain joins TRBV5-4 and TRBJ1-4; D gene unclear. The CDR3 spans 13 residues. V was trimmed by 4 bases and J by 7 bases, leaving 11 bases between them. Germline-derived CDR1 and CDR2 are SGHNT and YYREEE (reference sequence). CDR3 region: CASSTGPSEKLFF. As DNA, the CDR3 is TGTGCCAGCAGCACCGGCCCTTCTGAAAAACTGTTTTTT.

In its sample, this clonotype was seen many times. The chain couples TRBV28 to TRBJ1-2, with 9 bases matching TRBD1. The germline V gene encodes CDR1 MDHEN and CDR2 SYDVKM. This CDR3 contains 13 residues. Unmatched junction bases numbered 1, after V lost 3 bases and J lost 5 bases. The CDR3 sequence: CASSFGQGYGYTF. In DNA form, the CDR3 reads TGTGCCAGCAGTTTCGGACAGGGGTATGGCTACACCTTC.

At least ten counts were recorded for this clonotype. V and J are TRBV12-5 and TRBJ2-3; D gene ambiguous. V dropped 0 bases and J dropped 0 bases, with 7 bases sitting between them. The germline V gene has CDR1 LGHNT and CDR2 FRNRAP. The CDR3 has 15 amino acids. The CDR3 bases are TGTGCTAGTGGTTTGGTCGGGTCAAGCACAGATACGCAGTATTTT. It codes for CASGLVGSSTDTQYF.